This T cell receptor (beta chain) stems from a study of T cells expressing NK-cell markers. Broader study findings: These clonotypes, the leaders elsewhere, also led the CD3+CD56-NKG2C+ fraction in a few donors.

A remark on this clonotype: No antigen is known for it.

From germline, CDR1 is LGHDT and CDR2 YNNKEL (reference sequence). This CDR3 has 15 amino acids. TCRdb re-called the 5' RACE reads and shows each CDR3 protein once, DNA omitted. The listing contains roughly 150,000 distinct CDR3 sequences. The sequenced material came from blood T cells: a sorted CD56 or NKG2C T cell subset, CD4+ or CD8+ T cells, or bulk PBMC T cells (not recorded which). This receptor was taken from a man between 18 and 69 years old in good health. The chain couples TRBV3-1 to TRBJ1-1; with no DNA, the TCRdb D assignment of TRBD1 cannot be verified. The CDR3 sequence: CASSHWDRENTEAFF.